The 25 T cell receptor beta chains reported below all come from one sample, sequenced in a study of blood T cell repertoires in COVID-19. Sequenced by immunoSEQ multiplex PCR; TCRdb stores in-frame clones only, minus some. The repertoire holds about 230,000 clones, about nine tenths seen once, with approximately 10% in the top ten. Sequenced input: peripheral blood. Source of these receptors: a man aged 45-60 years with COVID-19, enrolled during active disease.

V is TRBV30 and J is TRBJ1-5, with D maybe TRBD1 (6 bases). The CDR3 runs 14 residues. V lost 2 bases and J lost 6, with 14 bases in between. Per the germline V gene, CDR1 is GTSNPN and CDR2 is SVGIG (reference sequence). The CDR3 loop is CAWSQVVGGQPQHF. DNA of the CDR3: TGTGCCTGGAGTCAAGTGGTAGGGGGTCAGCCCCAGCATTTT.

This chain uses TRBV27 with TRBJ2-7; TRBD2 matches 10 bases. The CDR3 contains 14 residues. Per the germline V gene, CDR1 is MNHEY and CDR2 is SMNVEV (reference sequence). Trimming at V came to 3 bases and at J to 2 bases, leaving 1 base not matched to a gene. The CDR3 sequence is CASSLLAGAYEQYF. For the CDR3, the DNA is TGTGCCAGCAGTTTGCTAGCGGGAGCCTACGAGCAGTACTTC.

This sequence joins TRBV7-9 and TRBJ2-3, with 7 bases identical to TRBD2. CDR1 and CDR2 (germline): SEHNR, FQNEAQ (reference sequence). V gave up 4 bases and J gave up 5 bases; unmatched junction bases: 15. The CDR3 length is 17 residues. The CDR3 here is CASSSLEWEGLGDTQYF. The CDR3, as DNA: TGTGCCAGCAGCTCCCTTGAGTGGGAGGGCTTGGGAGATACGCAGTATTTT. The entire variable domain, with the rest obtained from reference TRBV7-9 and TRBJ2-3, is as follows: DTGVSQNPRHKITKRGQNVTFRCDPISEHNRLYWYRQTLGQGPEFLTYFQNEAQLEKSRLLSDRFSAERPKGSFSTLEIQRTEQGDSAMYLCASSSLEWEGLGDTQYFGPGTRLTVL.

The rearrangement uses TRBV7-9 and TRBJ2-1; 15 nucleotides line up with TRBD2. Germline V lookup: CDR1 SEHNR, CDR2 FQNEAQ (reference sequence). With 4 bases clipped from V and 7 bases from J, the junction kept 11 bases outside the gene matches. CDR3 size: 18 residues. The CDR3 sequence is CASSSRRRTSGRENEQFF. In nucleotides, the CDR3 is TGTGCCAGCAGCTCGCGTAGGAGGACTAGCGGGAGGGAGAATGAGCAGTTCTTC.

This clone is a singleton in its sample. This chain joins TRBV9 and TRBJ2-2; TRBD2 agrees at 12 bases. The CDR3 contains 15 residues. CDR1 is SGDLS, CDR2 YYNGEE, per germline. V lost 4 bases and J lost 6; bases outside the gene matches: 4. As DNA, the CDR3 is TGTGCCAGCAGCCCCCGACTAGCGGGAGCCGGGGAGCTGTTTTTT. Protein: CASSPRLAGAGELFF.

V gene TRBV27 combines with J gene TRBJ2-2, with D tentatively TRBD1 (6 bases). V shed 5 bases and J shed 1 base, with 11 bases lying between them. The CDR3 has 15 residues. The V gene's germline CDR1 is MNHEY and CDR2 SMNVEV (reference sequence). This CDR3 is CASSPQDRNTGELFF. The CDR3 DNA reads as TGTGCCAGCAGTCCCCAGGACAGGAACACCGGGGAGCTGTTTTTT.

The gene calls are TRBV6-2 or TRBV6-3 and TRBJ1-2; 7 nucleotides line up with TRBD1. The V gene's germline CDR1 is MNHEY and CDR2 SVGEGT. The CDR3 runs to 14 residues. V gave up 2 bases and J gave up 4 bases; unmatched junction bases: 4. CDR3 bases: TGTGCCAGCAGTTACAGGGGGCCGGTCTATGGCTACACCTTC. Its protein product is CASSYRGPVYGYTF.

This chain connects TRBV25-1 to TRBJ2-1; 7 positions agree with TRBD2. The germline CDR1 and CDR2 sequences are MGHDK and SYGVNS. V lost 2 bases to trimming and J lost 3 bases; unmatched junction nucleotides: 7. CDR3 size: 16 residues. The CDR3 nucleotides read TGTGCCAGCAGTGAAGGTGCTAGCGGAAGCTACAATGAGCAGTTCTTC. Its protein product is CASSEGASGSYNEQFF.

The genes are TRBV14 and TRBJ1-2, with TRBD1 matching over 11 bases. This CDR3 comprises 16 residues. The V and J ends lost 1 base and 4 bases, in that order; junction bases with no gene match: 5. Germline V lookup: CDR1 SGHDN, CDR2 FVKESK. The CDR3 bases are TGTGCCAGCAGCCAAGCCGGACAGGGGGCCGCCTATGGCTACACCTTC. Translating gives CASSQAGQGAAYGYTF.

This clone appeared once. The chain carries TRBV6-5 and TRBJ1-5; D is uncertain. The CDR3 sequence is 13 residues long. Germline assignment: CDR1 MNHEY and CDR2 SVGAGI. Trimming stripped 8 bases from V and 5 bases from J, with 13 bases between. This CDR3 reads CASSPLLDQPQHF. The CDR3 DNA sequence: TGTGCCAGCTCCCCCCTTCTCGATCAGCCCCAGCATTTT.

The rearrangement joins TRBV6-5 to TRBJ2-7; 8 positions agree with TRBD2. Germline CDR1 and CDR2: MNHEY and SVGAGI. The CDR3 covers 15 residues. The junction had 3 bases not matched to a gene; V was cut back by 0 bases and J by 2 bases. The CDR3 loop reads CASSYSGGRTYEQYF. CDR3 nucleotide sequence: TGTGCCAGCAGTTACTCGGGCGGGAGGACCTACGAGCAGTACTTC.

V gene TRBV6-5 combines with J gene TRBJ1-1; 9 positions agree with TRBD1. This CDR3 is built from 14 residues. Germline CDR1 is MNHEY and CDR2 is SVGAGI. Germline trimming cut 8 bases from V and 2 bases from J; bases unmatched to any gene: 6. Written as DNA, the CDR3 is TGTGCCAGCGACAGGGGGGGATTTAACACTGAAGCTTTCTTT. Translation: CASDRGGFNTEAFF.

The chain joins TRBV28 to TRBJ1-2; D not resolved. Trimming cost V 2 bases and J 4 bases, with 11 bases left between them. The germline CDR1 and CDR2 sequences are MDHEN and SYDVKM. The CDR3 is made up of 14 amino acids. CDR3 bases: TGTGCCAGCAGTTTAGGGCGCATCCTCTATGGCTACACCTTC. It codes for CASSLGRILYGYTF.

The chain has TRBV30 and TRBJ2-6, with 8 bases aligning to TRBD1. Trimming took 5 bases from V and 2 from J; bases not matched to a gene: 26. CDR3 length: 22 amino acids. Per the germline V gene, CDR1 is GTSNPN and CDR2 is SVGIG (reference sequence). The CDR3 DNA follows: TGTGCCTGGGGTCTAGGGACAGGCCTCCGAGGGAGTCGGCTCGCTGGGGCCAACGTCCTGACTTTC. The encoded protein is CAWGLGTGLRGSRLAGANVLTF.

The V gene is TRBV25-1, the J gene TRBJ2-3; the match to TRBD2 covers 9 bases. V trimming: 2 bases; J trimming: 0 bases; junction bases outside the gene matches: 0. From germline, CDR1 is MGHDK and CDR2 SYGVNS. CDR3 length: 15 amino acids. The CDR3 DNA follows: TGTGCCAGCAGTGAAGCGGGAGGGAGCACAGATACGCAGTATTTT. Translating it yields CASSEAGGSTDTQYF.

The chain links TRBV6-5 to TRBJ1-1; unclear D gene. This CDR3 contains 15 residues. The ends were cut back, 6 bases at V and 4 bases at J, with 18 bases in the middle. Germline V gene lookup returns CDR1 MNHEY and CDR2 SVGAGI. The CDR3 loop is CASSREGGRGTEAFF. In DNA form, the CDR3 reads TGTGCCAGCAGCCGAGAGGGCGGACGGGGCACTGAAGCTTTCTTT.

CDR3 sequence: CASSQQGADSPLHF. In nucleotides, the CDR3 is TGTGCCAGCAGCCAACAGGGGGCAGATTCACCCCTCCACTTT. The chain is built from TRBV3-1 (or the pseudogene TRBV3-2) and TRBJ1-6; TRBD1 matches 8 bases. The CDR3 sequence is 14 residues long. Germline CDR1 LGHDT, CDR2 YNNKEL (reference sequence). The V segment lost 2 bases and the J segment 8 bases; nucleotides outside the gene matches: 2.

The chain links TRBV11-2 to TRBJ2-1, with 7 positions matching TRBD1. The CDR3 loop spans 15 amino acids. The germline V gene has CDR1 SGHAT and CDR2 FQNNGV. The ends lost 5 bases at V and 5 bases at J; junction bases unmatched: 9. CDR3 sequence reads: CASSPYGTEHNEQFF. The CDR3 bases are TGTGCCAGCAGCCCCTACGGGACAGAGCACAATGAGCAGTTCTTC. The full variable domain, in which reference TRBV11-2 and TRBJ2-1 provide the parts outside the CDR3, is EAGVAQSPRYKIIEKRQSVAFWCNPISGHATLYWYQQILGQGPKLLIQFQNNGVVDDSQLPKDRFSAERLKGVDSTLKIQPAKLEDSAVYLCASSPYGTEHNEQFFGPGTRLTVL.

J is TRBJ2-3 and V is TRBV4-2; the match to TRBD2 covers 12 bases. This CDR3 region has 18 residues. V trimming: 0 bases; J trimming: 5 bases; junction bases outside the gene matches: 9. Germline V CDR1 and CDR2: LGHNA, YNFKEQ. The CDR3 region has the DNA TGTGCCAGCAGCCAAGATCCGACTAGCGGGGGAGCCAGAGATACGCAGTATTTT. It is translated as CASSQDPTSGGARDTQYF.

The V call is TRBV5-5, the J call TRBJ1-5; D is undetermined. In germline, CDR1 is SGHKS, CDR2 YYEKEE (reference sequence). This CDR3 comprises 14 residues. Trimming cost V 0 bases and J 4 bases, with 8 bases left between them. In DNA form, the CDR3 reads TGTGCCAGCAGCTTGGCCGCGTTGAATCAGCCCCAGCATTTT. Translating it yields CASSLAALNQPQHF.

This chain connects TRBV5-8 to TRBJ1-6; 10 bases align to TRBD1. The CDR3 spans 16 residues. The trim removed 1 base at V and 6 bases at J, leaving 4 bases unmatched. CDR1 is SGHTS, CDR2 YDEGEE, per germline. Here the CDR3 DNA reads TGTGCCAGCAGCTTGCTCCGGGACAGGGGTAATTCACCCCTCCACTTT. Translating it yields CASSLLRDRGNSPLHF.

The chain recombines TRBV9 with TRBJ2-1; TRBD2 aligns across 8 bases. CDR3 length: 16 amino acids. V was clipped by 3 bases and J by 2 bases; unmatched bases: 7. Germline assignment: CDR1 SGDLS and CDR2 YYNGEE. Written as DNA, the CDR3 is TGTGCCAGCAGCGCCTACGGGACTAGACCCTACAATGAGCAGTTCTTC. Protein sequence: CASSAYGTRPYNEQFF.

Concerning this clone itself: Other DNA sequences of this sample code for an identical CDR3. This sequence joins TRBV27 and TRBJ2-7; D is possibly TRBD1 (5 bases). Germline-derived CDR1 and CDR2 are MNHEY and SMNVEV (reference sequence). Trimming removed 2 bases at V and 0 bases at J, with 8 bases between. The CDR3 length is 14 residues. The CDR3 coding sequence is TGTGCCAGCAGTTTACGGCAGGGCTCCTACGAGCAGTACTTC. This translates into CASSLRQGSYEQYF.

V is TRBV19 and J is TRBJ2-7; 7 bases are a match to TRBD2. The junction had 2 bases not matched to a gene; V was cut back by 3 bases and J by 0 bases. Germline CDR1 reads LNHDA; CDR2 reads SQIVND (reference sequence). The CDR3 loop spans 14 amino acids. CDR3: CASSMGTNSYEQYF. The CDR3 DNA follows: TGTGCCAGTAGTATGGGGACTAACTCCTACGAGCAGTACTTC.

The chain has TRBV5-8 and TRBJ1-6; the D gene is possibly TRBD1 (5 bases). The V gene lost 7 bases and the J gene lost 7 bases, with 12 bases spanning the gap. CDR1 and CDR2 (germline): SGHTS, YDEGEE. The CDR3 is 13 amino acids. The CDR3 region has the DNA TGTGCCAGCTGCGCAGGGTGGAATTCACCCCTCCACTTT. Its translation is CASCAGWNSPLHF.